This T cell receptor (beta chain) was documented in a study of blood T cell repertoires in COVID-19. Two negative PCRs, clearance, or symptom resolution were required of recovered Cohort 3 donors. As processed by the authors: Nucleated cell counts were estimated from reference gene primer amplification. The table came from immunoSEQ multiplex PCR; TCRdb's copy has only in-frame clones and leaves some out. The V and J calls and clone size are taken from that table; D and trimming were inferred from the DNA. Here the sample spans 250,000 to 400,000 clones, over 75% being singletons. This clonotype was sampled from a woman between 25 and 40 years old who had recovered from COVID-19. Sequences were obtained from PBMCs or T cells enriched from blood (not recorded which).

DNA of the CDR3: TGTGCCCTTAAGTGGACAGGGGGCCATGGCTACACCTTC. Protein: CALKWTGGHGYTF. This chain uses TRBV19 with TRBJ1-2; TRBD1 agrees at 11 bases. The CDR3 is 13 residues long. Trimming took 11 bases from V and 6 from J; bases not matched to a gene: 8. In germline, CDR1 is LNHDA, CDR2 SQIVND (reference sequence).